The text below deals with one T cell receptor (beta chain). Its cognate antigen is unknown. This sample was included in a study of cytomegalovirus exposure and HLA in healthy donors. Overall study results and limits: Cytomegalovirus association was assigned to over 150 TCR beta chains. Solely CMV serostatus was available to characterize immune exposure. A few V segments could not be told apart, such as TRBV6-2 and TRBV6-3, and were left out. Some public TCRs appeared in many individuals, while most sequences were rare.

The CDR3 length is 18 residues. Germline CDR1 is ENHRY and CDR2 is SYGVKD. J was trimmed by 0 bases and V by 9 bases; bases with no gene match: 14. Primers included in the PCR were 60 Vbeta and 13 Jbeta primers. Using immunoSEQ multiplex PCR, the repertoire was profiled, and TCRdb retains in-frame clones only, with some absent. The table has 150,000 or so clones, 50% to 75% seen once. What was sequenced was PBMCs. The TCR sequence derives from a woman aged 30 to 39 in good health and CMV-seropositive. The chain uses TRBV10-3 and TRBJ2-3; TRBD1 matches at 11 bases. In nucleotides, the CDR3 is TGTGCCATTCTGGGGACAGGGGGAATAGGGGGTAGCACAGATACGCAGTATTTT. Residues: CAILGTGGIGGSTDTQYF.